A single sample gave rise to the 30 T cell receptor beta chains below, sequenced in a study of Graves' ophthalmopathy and Graves' hyperthyroidism. RNA transcripts served as template for amplifying TCR beta CDR3 sequences. The library came from an HTBI-primed first-round RT-PCR and a second-round multiplex PCR. In TCRdb, the multiplex PCR reads were re-called with MiXCR into one record per CDR3 protein. The sample shows about 370,000 distinct CDR3 sequences, approximately 18% of them seen only once. Input material: peripheral blood. These receptors were taken from an adult woman with stable Graves' hyperthyroidism.

This chain links TRBV18 with TRBJ2-7; TRBD1 might be the D (6 bases). Trimming took 5 bases from V and 2 from J, leaving 13 bases between them. Per the germline V gene, CDR1 is KGHSH and CDR2 is LQKENI. CDR3 length: 14 residues. The chain's CDR3 is CASSEPGVAYEQYF. The CDR3 nucleotides are TGTGCCAGCTCAGAACCAGGGGTCGCCTACGAGCAGTACTTC. The variable domain in full, with the rest retrieved from reference TRBV18 and TRBJ2-7, is NAGVMQNPRHLVRRRGQEARLRCSPMKGHSHVYWYRQLPEEGLKFMVYLQKENIIDESGMPKERFSAEFPKEGPSILRIQQVVRGDSAAYFCASSEPGVAYEQYFGPGTRLTVT.

V is TRBV19 and J is TRBJ1-2, with 7 nucleotides matching TRBD1. The CDR3 contains 17 residues. Losses at the gene ends were 3 bases for V and 4 bases for J; bases not matched to a gene: 14. Germline lookup yields CDR1 LNHDA and CDR2 SQIVND (reference sequence). This chain's CDR3 is CASSIAREGAFGYGYTF. CDR3 DNA sequence: TGTGCCAGTAGTATCGCACGGGAGGGGGCTTTCGGCTATGGCTACACCTTC.

This clonotype was picked up many times. The chain joins TRBV28 to TRBJ1-5; possible D gene TRBD1, 6 bases. This CDR3 spans 15 amino acids. The germline V gene has CDR1 MDHEN and CDR2 SYDVKM. Between the trimmed V and J ends, which lost 8 bases and 5 bases, there was a span of 19 bases. The CDR3 DNA reads TGTGCCAGCGAAACGGGGGGCTCCTTCGATCAGCCCCAGCATTTT. This gives the protein CASETGGSFDQPQHF.

This clonotype has ten or more counts. The rearrangement links TRBV12-3 or TRBV12-4 to TRBJ2-5; 14 bases are shared with TRBD2. The CDR3 loop spans 16 amino acids. Trimming cost V 6 bases and J 4 bases; bases outside gene matches: 7. The chain's CDR3 is CASRGLAGDGGETQYF. The CDR3 bases are TGTGCCAGCAGGGGACTAGCGGGAGATGGGGGAGAGACCCAGTACTTC.

This clonotype was seen a handful of times. The chain links TRBV7-3 to TRBJ2-5; tentative D call: TRBD2 (6 bases). Trimming took 0 bases from V and 7 from J, leaving 18 bases between them. CDR1 is SGHTA, CDR2 FQGTGA, per germline. The CDR3 sequence is 16 residues long. Here the CDR3 DNA reads TGTGCCAGCAGCTTAACTCCCCACGGGTTGGGGGGGACCCAGTACTTC. Amino acids: CASSLTPHGLGGTQYF.

This clonotype showed up many times. The V call is TRBV3-1, the J call TRBJ1-2; D is unresolved. Germline assignment: CDR1 LGHDT and CDR2 YNNKEL (reference sequence). The germline V and J ends were trimmed by 8 bases and 8 bases, with 15 bases remaining between them. The CDR3 is 12 amino acids. CDR3 in DNA: TGTGCCAGCTCAGAAAATGTAGTCGGCTACACCTTC. This translates into CASSENVVGYTF.

This clonotype was found many times. V gene TRBV27 combines with J gene TRBJ2-7; the match to TRBD1 covers 8 bases. Germline lookup yields CDR1 MNHEY and CDR2 SMNVEV (reference sequence). The trim removed 5 bases at V and 4 bases at J, leaving 10 bases unmatched. The CDR3 totals 15 residues. CDR3: CASSPSTGVAYEQYF. The CDR3 DNA follows: TGTGCCAGCAGTCCTTCGACAGGGGTAGCGTACGAGCAGTACTTC.

In its sample, this clonotype was seen many times. The rearrangement uses TRBV20-1 and TRBJ1-1; TRBD1 might be the D (5 bases). Germline values: CDR1 DFQATT, CDR2 SNEGSKA (reference sequence). Trimming pared 3 bases from V and 0 bases from J, leaving 8 bases between. The CDR3 spans 13 residues. The CDR3 DNA is TGCAGTGCTAGGGACACCTTGAACACTGAAGCTTTCTTT. This encodes CSARDTLNTEAFF.

This clonotype was counted only a few times. This chain joins TRBV18 and TRBJ1-5; D not certain. V was pared by 8 bases and J by 1 base, with 12 bases between. Germline V gene lookup returns CDR1 KGHSH and CDR2 LQKENI. CDR3 length equals 14 residues. CDR3 DNA sequence: TGTGCCAGCAACTTCGCCGGAAGCAATCAGCCCCAGCATTTT. Amino acid sequence: CASNFAGSNQPQHF.

Worth noting for this clonotype: This may arise from a read error, as a much more abundant clone is one base away. The chain links TRBV20-1 to TRBJ2-7; either TRBD1 or TRBD2 may fit D (5 bases each). This CDR3 comprises 16 residues. The germline CDR1 and CDR2 sequences are DFQATT and SNEGSKA (reference sequence). V dropped 1 base and J dropped 3 bases, with 19 bases sitting between them. CDR3 loop: CSARAGEHGTLYEQYF. The CDR3, as DNA: TGCAGTGCTAGAGCTGGGGAGCACGGGACCCTCTACGAGCAGTACTTC.

The sample holds many counts of this clonotype. The CDR3 DNA reads TGTGCCAGCAGAGGGACGGGGCCCTCCTACGAGCAGTACTTC. Translated, it gives CASRGTGPSYEQYF. The J gene is TRBJ2-7, the V gene TRBV6-2 or TRBV6-3; D possibly matches TRBD1 or TRBD2 (5 bases each). The V gene's germline CDR1 is MNHEY and CDR2 SVGEGT. Trimming pared 6 bases from V and 0 bases from J, leaving 12 bases between. The CDR3 sequence is 14 residues long.

This clonotype was detected a few times. The conserved phenylalanine or tryptophan normally closing the CDR3 is absent here, so this likely arose from a read error. This chain uses TRBV29-1 with TRBJ2-5; D unclear. In germline, CDR1 is SQVTM, CDR2 ANQGSEA. Deletions cut 2 bases from V and 4 bases from J, with 11 bases between. The CDR3 contains 13 residues. The CDR3 sequence is CSVESFRGETQYL. As DNA, the CDR3 is TGCAGCGTTGAATCGTTCCGAGGAGAGACCCAGTACCTC.

This clonotype was counted at least ten times. The V and J genes are TRBV5-1 and TRBJ1-2, with unresolved D. Germline values: CDR1 SGHRS, CDR2 YFSETQ. With 1 base removed from V and 0 bases from J, the gap between germline ends came to 7 bases. CDR3 length: 14 amino acids. The CDR3 is CASSLRGPNYGYTF. The CDR3 DNA reads as TGCGCCAGCAGCTTGAGAGGCCCTAACTATGGCTACACCTTC. The complete variable domain, with remaining parts taken from reference TRBV5-1 and TRBJ1-2, reads KAGVTQTPRYLIKTRGQQVTLSCSPISGHRSVSWYQQTPGQGLQFLFEYFSETQRNKGNFPGRFSGRQFSNSRSEMNVSTLELGDSALYLCASSLRGPNYGYTFGSGTRLTVV.

The chain combines TRBV7-3 with TRBJ1-1; unclear D gene. Per the germline V gene, CDR1 is SGHTA and CDR2 is FQGTGA. CDR3 length equals 15 residues. Trimming took off 2 bases at V and 7 bases at J, with 17 bases between the two ends. The CDR3 nucleotides are TGTGCCAGCAGCTTATACGGACCCCCCGGTCGTGAAGCTTTCTTT. This gives the protein CASSLYGPPGREAFF.

The chain couples TRBV5-1 to TRBJ2-2; the D is unclear. V lost 0 bases and J lost 3, with 9 bases in between. Germline CDR1 reads SGHRS; CDR2 reads YFSETQ. This CDR3 has 15 residues. Written as DNA, the CDR3 is TGCGCCAGCAGCTTGGCGGCGTCGGACACCGGGGAGCTGTTTTTT. It codes for CASSLAASDTGELFF.

This clonotype was counted many times. The chain uses TRBV12-3 or TRBV12-4 and TRBJ1-5; no clear D gene. The CDR3 has 13 residues. V was pared by 4 bases and J by 3 bases, with 7 bases between. The CDR3 nucleotides read TGTGCCAGCAGTTCGGCCAACAATCAGCCCCAGCATTTT. Translated: CASSSANNQPQHF.

The sample holds many counts of this clonotype. The chain has TRBV6-1 and TRBJ1-6; 8 bases match TRBD1. Germline assignment: CDR1 MNHNS and CDR2 SASEGT. Germline trimming cut 7 bases from V and 4 bases from J; bases unmatched to any gene: 9. The CDR3 has 16 residues. The CDR3, as DNA: TGTGCCAGCAAACGCAGGGGGCGCGCGTATAATTCACCCCTCCACTTT. Its translation is CASKRRGRAYNSPLHF.

This clonotype was counted many times. With a much larger clone just one base away, this may be a read error. The V and J genes are TRBV6-1 and TRBJ2-7; tentative D call: TRBD2 (5 bases). CDR3 size: 13 residues. Germline V gene lookup returns CDR1 MNHNS and CDR2 SASEGT. As DNA, the CDR3 is TGTGCCAGCAAAAGCGGCAGCTCCTACGGGCAGTACTTC. Protein: CASKSGSSYGQYF.

This clonotype appeared many times. CDR3 DNA sequence: TGCAGTGCTAGAGACCAGACAGGGCGCCGCTACGAGCAGTACTTC. Translated, it gives CSARDQTGRRYEQYF. V gene TRBV20-1 combines with J gene TRBJ2-7; 7 positions match TRBD1. CDR3 length equals 15 residues. Germline V gene data show CDR1 as DFQATT and CDR2 as SNEGSKA (reference sequence). V gave up 0 bases and J gave up 3 bases; unmatched junction bases: 8.

The table lists this clonotype with many counts. The CDR3 reads CASSYSRPGFLLDYGYTF. The CDR3 DNA sequence: TGTGCCAGCAGTTACTCGAGACCCGGCTTCCTCCTCGACTATGGCTACACCTTC. The rearrangement joins TRBV6-2 or TRBV6-3 to TRBJ1-2, with D unresolved. With 0 bases removed from V and 3 bases from J, the gap between germline ends came to 20 bases. The CDR3 consists of 18 residues. Germline assignment: CDR1 MNHEY and CDR2 SVGEGT.

This clonotype has a count of ten or more. CDR3 sequence: CASSFSGVPGRETQYF. The DNA for the CDR3 is TGTGCCAGCAGTTTTTCCGGCGTCCCCGGGAGGGAGACCCAGTACTTC. V gene TRBV28 combines with J gene TRBJ2-5; 7 bases line up with TRBD2. Trimming took 3 bases from V and 5 from J; bases not matched to a gene: 12. The CDR3 is 16 amino acids. The germline V gene has CDR1 MDHEN and CDR2 SYDVKM.

This clonotype was seen ten or more times. The chain uses TRBV7-9 and TRBJ2-7, with D perhaps being TRBD1 or TRBD2 (5 bases each). This CDR3 comprises 13 residues. The V end was cut by 6 bases, the J end by 0 bases, with 9 bases between. The germline V gene encodes CDR1 SEHNR and CDR2 FQNEAQ (reference sequence). This CDR3 reads CASRSGPSYEQYF. DNA of the CDR3: TGTGCCAGCAGGTCGGGACCCTCCTACGAGCAGTACTTC. Based on the CDR3 plus reference TRBV7-9 and TRBJ2-7, the full variable domain is DTGVSQNPRHKITKRGQNVTFRCDPISEHNRLYWYRQTLGQGPEFLTYFQNEAQLEKSRLLSDRFSAERPKGSFSTLEIQRTEQGDSAMYLCASRSGPSYEQYFGPGTRLTVT.

This clonotype was counted many times. The rearrangement joins TRBV27 to TRBJ2-7; 11 positions agree with TRBD2. Germline values: CDR1 MNHEY, CDR2 SMNVEV (reference sequence). The CDR3 is 15 amino acids. V was pared by 7 bases and J by 4 bases, with 9 bases of the junction left unmatched. This chain's CDR3 is CASKPSGRTSYEQYF. The DNA for the CDR3 is TGTGCCAGCAAGCCTAGCGGGAGGACCTCATACGAGCAGTACTTC.

At least ten counts were recorded for this clonotype. V and J are TRBV15 and TRBJ2-7, with TRBD1 identical over 8 bases. Per the germline V gene, CDR1 is LNHNV and CDR2 is YYDKDF (reference sequence). V lost 8 bases and J lost 0; bases outside the gene matches: 3. The CDR3 spans 13 residues. CDR3 in DNA: TGTGCCACCCGTCAGGGGGCCTCCTACGAGCAGTACTTC. It specifies CATRQGASYEQYF.

The chain carries TRBV6-1 and TRBJ2-7, with 7 bases lining up with TRBD2. Germline V gives CDR1 MNHNS, CDR2 SASEGT. The J segment lost 4 bases and the V segment lost 6 bases, leaving 9 bases of the junction unmatched. There are 14 residues in the CDR3. The CDR3 loop is CASSPELGGYEQYF. The CDR3 DNA sequence: TGTGCCAGCAGCCCGGAGTTGGGGGGGTACGAGCAGTACTTC.

This clonotype was detected only once. A much larger clone lies a single base off, so this may be a read error. The conserved phenylalanine or tryptophan normally closing the CDR3 is absent here, so this likely arose from a read error. This rearrangement joins TRBV11-2 to TRBJ2-7, with a possible D match to TRBD2 (6 bases). CDR3 length: 16 residues. Germline CDR1 is SGHAT and CDR2 is FQNNGV. V was shortened by 5 bases and J by 4 bases, with 21 bases between the two germline ends. The CDR3 reads CASSPRDFLDIYEQYL. The CDR3 DNA is TGTGCCAGCAGCCCTCGGGACTTCCTCGATATTTACGAGCAGTACTTG.

This clonotype was found many times. The rearrangement uses TRBV20-1 and TRBJ1-1, with 7 bases aligning to TRBD1. Germline CDR1 and CDR2: DFQATT and SNEGSKA (reference sequence). This CDR3 has 13 amino acids. The V and J ends lost 6 bases and 5 bases, in that order; junction bases with no gene match: 9. CDR3 DNA: TGCAGTGCGCCTACAGGGGAATGGACTGAAGCTTTCTTT. This gives the protein CSAPTGEWTEAFF.

The V and J genes are TRBV4-1 and TRBJ1-5; 9 nucleotides match TRBD1. Germline V gene lookup returns CDR1 MGHRA and CDR2 YSYEKL. V gave up 3 bases and J gave up 6 bases; unmatched junction bases: 6. CDR3 length: 15 amino acids. Here the CDR3 reads CASSHPDRGAQPQHF. The DNA of the CDR3 is TGCGCCAGCAGCCATCCGGACAGGGGTGCTCAGCCCCAGCATTTT.

This clonotype was counted many times. The chain has TRBV7-9 and TRBJ1-1, with D maybe TRBD1 (5 bases). V lost 5 bases and J 6 bases, leaving 13 bases between the germline ends. CDR3 length equals 13 residues. Germline V gene sequence: CDR1 SEHNR, CDR2 FQNEAQ (reference sequence). The CDR3 bases are TGTGCCAGCAGCCAGATCGTAGGGGCTGAAGCTTTCTTT. Residues: CASSQIVGAEAFF.

The rearrangement joins TRBV4-3 to TRBJ2-7; tentatively, D is TRBD1 (6 bases). The germline V and J ends were trimmed by 1 base and 3 bases, with 10 bases remaining between them. The CDR3 has 14 amino acids. Germline V lookup: CDR1 LGHNA, CDR2 YSLEER. CDR3 sequence: CASSQGQVYYEQYF. CDR3 DNA: TGCGCCAGCAGCCAAGGACAGGTCTACTACGAGCAGTACTTC.